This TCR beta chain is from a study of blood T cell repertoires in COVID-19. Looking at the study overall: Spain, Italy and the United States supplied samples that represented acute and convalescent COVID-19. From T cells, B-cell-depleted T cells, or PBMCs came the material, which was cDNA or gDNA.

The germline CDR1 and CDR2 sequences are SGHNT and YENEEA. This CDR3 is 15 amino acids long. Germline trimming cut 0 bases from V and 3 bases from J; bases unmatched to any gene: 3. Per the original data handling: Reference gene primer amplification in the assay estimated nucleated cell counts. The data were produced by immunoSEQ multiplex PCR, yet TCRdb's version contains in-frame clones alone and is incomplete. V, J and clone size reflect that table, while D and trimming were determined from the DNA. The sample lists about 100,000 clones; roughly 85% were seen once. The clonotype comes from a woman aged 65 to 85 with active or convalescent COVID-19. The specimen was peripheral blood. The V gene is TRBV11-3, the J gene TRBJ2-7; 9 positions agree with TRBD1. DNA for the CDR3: TGTGCCAGCAGCTTAGAGGACAGGGGAGGCTACGAGCAGTACTTC. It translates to CASSLEDRGGYEQYF.